Listed here are 30 T cell receptor beta chains from one sample, sequenced in a study of memory CD4+ T cells and cytomegalovirus serostatus. Measured with immunoSEQ multiplex PCR; TCRdb has only the in-frame clones, and not every one. The repertoire holds over 40,000 clones, with about 79% as singletons. Single viable CD3+CD4+CD8-CD45RO+ cells were sorted as the memory CD4+ T cells. Sequencing was carried out using memory CD4+ T cells from blood. The receptors were gathered from an adult in good health and CMV-seronegative.

The gene calls are TRBV6-1 and TRBJ1-2; TRBD1 is a possible D gene (5 bases). From germline, CDR1 is MNHNS and CDR2 SASEGT. The CDR3 is made up of 13 amino acids. V lost 4 bases and J 5 bases, leaving 11 bases between the germline ends. The CDR3 DNA is TGTGCCAGCAGTGGAGACAGTTGGTATGGCTACACCTTC. Protein sequence: CASSGDSWYGYTF.

The genes are TRBV4-2 and TRBJ1-5; D perhaps matches TRBD1 (6 bases). The CDR3 has 16 amino acids. With 0 bases removed from V and 0 bases from J, the gap between germline ends came to 9 bases. The germline V gene has CDR1 LGHNA and CDR2 YNFKEQ. CDR3 in amino acids: CASSQETQGSNQPQHF. The CDR3 DNA follows: TGTGCCAGCAGCCAAGAAACACAGGGTAGCAATCAGCCCCAGCATTTT.

This chain joins TRBV4-3 and TRBJ2-2; the D gene is possibly TRBD2 (6 bases). This CDR3 is built from 18 residues. Trimming pared 0 bases from V and 6 bases from J, leaving 20 bases between. Germline V gene lookup returns CDR1 LGHNA and CDR2 YSLEER. DNA of the CDR3: TGCGCCAGCAGCCAAGATGGGGGACCCCGGGGGTTTGCCGGGGAGCTGTTTTTT. Protein product: CASSQDGGPRGFAGELFF.

The chain's CDR3 is CASSSPTGGLNIQYF. CDR3 in DNA: TGTGCCAGCAGTTCCCCGACAGGGGGGCTCAACATTCAGTACTTC. This chain connects TRBV28 to TRBJ2-4; 9 bases fit TRBD1. CDR1 is MDHEN and CDR2 is SYDVKM in the germline V gene. This CDR3 spans 15 amino acids. The trim removed 4 bases at V and 7 bases at J, leaving 8 bases unmatched.

By share, this clone ranks as medium-sized (0.01 to 0.1%). The CDR3 nucleotides are TGTGCCAGCAGTGGAGATCCGGGACAGGGGTACCAGCCCCAGCATTTT. As protein: CASSGDPGQGYQPQHF. The chain uses TRBV2 and TRBJ1-5; TRBD1 matches at 10 bases. J lost 7 bases, V lost 4 bases, and 10 bases had no gene match. CDR1 and CDR2 from the germline V gene are SNHLY and FYNNEI. The CDR3 sequence is 16 residues long.

The gene calls are TRBV28 and TRBJ2-3, with 15 bases aligning to TRBD2. V was clipped by 3 bases and J by 1 base; unmatched bases: 8. The germline V gene has CDR1 MDHEN and CDR2 SYDVKM. This CDR3 comprises 19 residues. CDR3 residues: CASSFLGLAGGPGTDTQYF. The CDR3 DNA reads TGTGCCAGCAGTTTCCTTGGACTAGCGGGGGGGCCCGGCACAGATACGCAGTATTTT. Variable domain in full (rest from reference TRBV28 and TRBJ2-3): DVKVTQSSRYLVKRTGEKVFLECVQDMDHENMFWYRQDPGLGLRLIYFSYDVKMKEKGDIPEGYSVSREKKERFSLILESASTNQTSMYLCASSFLGLAGGPGTDTQYFGPGTRLTVL.

This clone was seen more than once but under ten times. This sequence joins TRBV7-9 and TRBJ1-5; D is unclear. Looked up from germline, CDR1 is SEHNR and CDR2 is FQNEAQ (reference sequence). Trimming took off 1 base at V and 1 base at J, with 11 bases between the two ends. The CDR3 length is 16 residues. The CDR3 spells CASSLGAGGSNQPQHF. In DNA form, the CDR3 reads TGTGCCAGCAGCTTAGGGGCAGGTGGGAGCAATCAGCCCCAGCATTTT.

The chain has TRBV11-2 and TRBJ1-2, with D possibly TRBD1 on 5 matching bases. V dropped 7 bases and J dropped 7 bases, with 16 bases sitting between them. Germline CDR1 and CDR2: SGHAT and FQNNGV. This CDR3 spans 13 amino acids. CDR3 sequence: CASTNRRGGGYTF. For the CDR3, the DNA is TGTGCCAGCACAAACAGGAGGGGAGGTGGCTACACCTTC.

This clone was detected once. The CDR3 does not close with the conserved phenylalanine or tryptophan, likely indicating a read error. No DNA is shown, since the ends of the CDR3 on it are uncertain; the CDR3 is the one TCRdb lists. The genes are TRBV4-3 and TRBJ1-2. The CDR3 has 12 amino acids, counting both end residues. Germline loops: CDR1 LGHNA, CDR2 YSLEER. The CDR3 loop is CASSQVSRDRIL.

This chain uses TRBV6-5 with TRBJ1-2; 8 bases fit TRBD1. Trimming at V came to 0 bases and at J to 4 bases, leaving 7 bases not matched to a gene. The CDR3 extends over 16 amino acids. Germline CDR1 is MNHEY and CDR2 is SVGAGI. This chain's CDR3 is CASSYSTRGRGYGYTF. CDR3 nucleotides: TGTGCCAGCAGTTACTCCACCAGGGGGCGCGGCTATGGCTACACCTTC.

The chain combines TRBV9 with TRBJ2-5, with 7 bases aligning to TRBD1. Trimming at V came to 4 bases and at J to 2 bases, leaving 11 bases not matched to a gene. CDR3 size: 16 residues. Germline lookup yields CDR1 SGDLS and CDR2 YYNGEE. In DNA form, the CDR3 reads TGTGCCAGCAGCCCCCGACCGGGACAGACTCAAGAGACCCAGTACTTC. It specifies CASSPRPGQTQETQYF.

This chain connects TRBV5-1 to TRBJ1-4; the D gene is possibly TRBD1 (5 bases). The CDR3 runs 16 residues. V lost 1 base, J lost 5 bases, and 15 bases lay in between. CDR1 is SGHRS, CDR2 YFSETQ, per germline. The CDR3 DNA sequence: TGCGCCAGCAGCTTGATCTCCGGGACCGGGAATGAAAAACTGTTTTTT. Residues: CASSLISGTGNEKLFF.

The chain combines TRBV11-2 with TRBJ1-3; TRBD1 matches at 9 bases. V shed 2 bases, J shed 0 bases, and the junction held 5 bases outside the gene matches. This CDR3 has 17 residues. The V gene's germline CDR1 is SGHAT and CDR2 FQNNGV. DNA for the CDR3: TGTGCCAGCAGCTTACTGGGGACAGGGTACTCTGGAAACACCATATATTTT. Translating it yields CASSLLGTGYSGNTIYF.

V is TRBV28 and J is TRBJ1-4; D not resolved. Germline CDR1 MDHEN, CDR2 SYDVKM. The germline V and J ends were trimmed by 3 bases and 4 bases, with 12 bases remaining between them. The CDR3 covers 15 residues. The CDR3 here is CASSFQRYGNEKLFF. CDR3 nucleotides: TGTGCCAGCAGTTTCCAGCGTTATGGTAATGAAAAACTGTTTTTT.

V gene TRBV2 combines with J gene TRBJ2-7, with TRBD1 as a possible D gene (6 bases). This CDR3 contains 12 residues. Germline-derived CDR1 and CDR2 are SNHLY and FYNNEI. Deletions cut 4 bases from V and 6 bases from J, with 10 bases between. CDR3 loop: CASSVQGSEQYF. Written as DNA, the CDR3 is TGTGCCAGCAGTGTCCAGGGGAGCGAGCAGTACTTC.

Turning to this clone: The sample contains more than one DNA sequence encoding this CDR3. The CDR3 nucleotides read TGTGCCAGCAGCTTGGGGCCGGGATTCAATCAGCCCCAGCATTTT. Protein product: CASSLGPGFNQPQHF. This rearrangement joins TRBV7-9 to TRBJ1-5, with TRBD1 as a possible D gene (5 bases). Germline CDR1 SEHNR, CDR2 FQNEAQ (reference sequence). The ends were cut back, 3 bases at V and 3 bases at J, with 12 bases in the middle. The CDR3 contains 15 residues. Variable domain in full (rest from reference TRBV7-9 and TRBJ1-5): DTGVSQNPRHKITKRGQNVTFRCDPISEHNRLYWYRQTLGQGPEFLTYFQNEAQLEKSRLLSDRFSAERPKGSFSTLEIQRTEQGDSAMYLCASSLGPGFNQPQHFGDGTRLSIL.

This chain links TRBV7-2 with TRBJ1-1; TRBD1 might be the D (5 bases). This CDR3 has 12 amino acids. Germline V gene lookup returns CDR1 SGHTA and CDR2 FQGNSA. Deletions cut 5 bases from V and 3 bases from J, with 7 bases between. This CDR3 reads CASSQGDTEAFF. For the CDR3, the DNA is TGTGCCAGCAGCCAAGGGGACACTGAAGCTTTCTTT.

The chain links TRBV29-1 to TRBJ1-3; D perhaps matches TRBD1 (6 bases). The germline V and J ends were trimmed by 7 bases and 0 bases, with 16 bases remaining between them. Germline V CDR1 and CDR2: SQVTM, ANQGSEA. This CDR3 contains 15 residues. The CDR3 loop reads CSAGVGGSSGNTIYF. The DNA for the CDR3 is TGCAGCGCTGGCGTAGGGGGTAGCTCTGGAAACACCATATATTTT.

V is TRBV5-1 and J is TRBJ2-2; D is possibly TRBD1 (5 bases). V lost 2 bases and J 4 bases, leaving 9 bases between the germline ends. Germline assignment: CDR1 SGHRS and CDR2 YFSETQ. The CDR3 has 14 residues. CDR3 bases: TGCGCCAGCAGCTTAGGGGTTAGCACCGGGGAGCTGTTTTTT. It codes for CASSLGVSTGELFF.

The V call is TRBV5-1, the J call TRBJ2-1; 9 bases fit TRBD2. The germline V gene has CDR1 SGHRS and CDR2 YFSETQ. V shed 3 bases, J shed 4 bases, and the junction held 14 bases outside the gene matches. CDR3 length: 18 residues. CDR3 in DNA: TGCGCCAGCAGCTGGGATCAGCGGGGGGCGGTAGGTTACAATGAGCAGTTCTTC. It is translated as CASSWDQRGAVGYNEQFF.

This clone was seen a few times. The chain combines TRBV19 with TRBJ2-3; 10 bases fit TRBD2. Germline V lookup: CDR1 LNHDA, CDR2 SQIVND (reference sequence). CDR3 length equals 15 residues. The junction had 8 bases not matched to a gene; V was cut back by 3 bases and J by 8 bases. This CDR3 reads CASSILAGGRGTQYF. The CDR3, as DNA: TGTGCCAGTAGTATTTTAGCGGGGGGCCGGGGTACGCAGTATTTT.

V usage is TRBV5-1 and J usage is TRBJ2-7, with 8 bases lining up with TRBD1. This CDR3 contains 15 residues. The germline V gene encodes CDR1 SGHRS and CDR2 YFSETQ. The V gene end was trimmed by 6 bases and the J gene end by 5 bases; junction bases not matched to a gene: 13. CDR3: CASKNPDRESNEQYF. The CDR3 nucleotides are TGCGCCAGCAAGAACCCGGACAGGGAGTCAAACGAGCAGTACTTC.

This rearrangement joins TRBV5-1 to TRBJ1-3; TRBD1 matches 7 bases. Per germline, CDR1 SGHRS and CDR2 YFSETQ. The CDR3 spans 17 residues. J lost 1 base, V lost 4 bases, and 11 bases had no gene match. CDR3 nucleotide sequence: TGCGCCAGCAGCGTACAACCACAGGGGCGGTCTGGAAACACCATATATTTT. Translation: CASSVQPQGRSGNTIYF.

V is TRBV4-3 and J is TRBJ2-3, with 7 bases lining up with TRBD2. Trimming at V came to 1 base and at J to 6 bases, leaving 7 bases not matched to a gene. The CDR3 spans 15 residues. The V gene's germline CDR1 is LGHNA and CDR2 YSLEER. CDR3: CASSQAPGGSDTQYF. CDR3 sequence (DNA): TGCGCCAGCAGCCAAGCCCCCGGGGGGAGCGATACGCAGTATTTT.

The genes are TRBV5-1 and TRBJ1-1; D gene uncertain. V was trimmed by 4 bases and J by 1 base, leaving 14 bases between them. The CDR3 is made up of 15 amino acids. Germline V gene sequence: CDR1 SGHRS, CDR2 YFSETQ. The CDR3 DNA follows: TGCGCCAGCAGCCCCCTTAAAAGAGGGAACACTGAAGCTTTCTTT. Protein sequence: CASSPLKRGNTEAFF. Variable domain in full (rest from reference TRBV5-1 and TRBJ1-1): KAGVTQTPRYLIKTRGQQVTLSCSPISGHRSVSWYQQTPGQGLQFLFEYFSETQRNKGNFPGRFSGRQFSNSRSEMNVSTLELGDSALYLCASSPLKRGNTEAFFGQGTRLTVV.

The chain uses TRBV6-1 and TRBJ1-5; no clear D gene. The CDR3 runs 14 residues. The V gene's germline CDR1 is MNHNS and CDR2 SASEGT. The V end lost 5 bases, the J end lost 7 bases, and 15 bases lay between the germline ends. The CDR3, as DNA: TGTGCCAGCAGTCCCCGGGGATGGCGGCAGCCCCAGCATTTT. Translating gives CASSPRGWRQPQHF.

The chain has TRBV19 and TRBJ1-3, with no clear D. Trimming pared 7 bases from V and 0 bases from J, leaving 19 bases between. Germline V gives CDR1 LNHDA, CDR2 SQIVND (reference sequence). There are 17 residues in the CDR3. The CDR3 bases are TGTGCCAGTACCCCGCCGTCAGGCAGGACCTCTGGAAACACCATATATTTT. As protein: CASTPPSGRTSGNTIYF.

The chain couples TRBV9 to TRBJ1-5; the D gene is possibly TRBD1 (5 bases). The CDR3 length is 14 residues. The V gene lost 0 bases and the J gene lost 6 bases, with 10 bases spanning the gap. The germline V gene has CDR1 SGDLS and CDR2 YYNGEE. DNA for the CDR3: TGTGCCAGCAGCGTAGGGGCAGGGATTCAGCCCCAGCATTTT. It translates to CASSVGAGIQPQHF.

The V call is TRBV4-1, the J call TRBJ1-6; D gene uncertain. V was clipped by 0 bases and J by 7 bases, with 10 bases between them. The CDR3 is 15 amino acids. Germline-derived CDR1 and CDR2 are MGHRA and YSYEKL. The CDR3 loop is CASSQEGSGNSPLHF. The CDR3 DNA reads TGCGCCAGCAGCCAAGAAGGGTCGGGGAATTCACCCCTCCACTTT.

The CDR3 region is CASSQDQTSGGGQFF. The CDR3 DNA sequence: TGCGCCAGCAGCCAAGACCAGACTAGCGGGGGCGGGCAGTTCTTC. The J gene is TRBJ2-1, the V gene TRBV4-3; 12 bases agree with TRBD2. The length of the CDR3 is 15 residues. Trimming removed 0 bases from V and 12 bases from J; junction bases left unmatched: 6. The V gene's germline CDR1 is LGHNA and CDR2 YSLEER.